This T cell receptor beta chain came from a study of cytomegalovirus exposure and HLA in healthy donors (dated by TCRdb to the late 2010s). Regarding the research as a whole: In an earlier analysis of 550 to 750 of the donors, under 300 Gb of sequence data and 120 million or so unique TCR beta sequences from 150 million to 200 million T cells were reported. The study aimed to test whether cataloging public T cell receptors could reveal signatures of past pathogen exposure. A handful of DR-DQ haplotypes were handled as single units for association and clustering because linkage in the cohort was strong. Rather than using new phenotypic data, the later analysis identified candidate immune exposures from TCR beta sequences and from how often those sequences occurred across donors. A later analysis re-examined previously published TCR beta repertoires from around 670 donors and added high-resolution HLA genotyping to investigate patterns of TCR occurrence. An earlier analysis of some 500 of the donors used high-throughput TCR beta sequencing to judge whether each TCR beta V gene segment behaved as functional or pseudogenic. Among the approximately 400 genotyped donors, approximately 81% belonged to the genetic ancestry cluster associated with self-reported Caucasian donors. In addition to the first cohort of roughly 700 subjects, a separate validation cohort of 130 or so different subjects was used. Roughly 300 gigabases of sequencing data and approximately 85 million unique TCR sequences were included in an early release covering over 600 HLA-typed donors. In a later genetic analysis, genome-wide SNP genotypes for about three fifths of the roughly 670 donors were used, and that subset was treated as a discovery cohort. The T cell repertoires of 666 subjects were profiled by immunosequencing and related to cytomegalovirus serostatus. Alongside the repertoire data, information on donor age, sex, ethnicity and CMV serostatus was compiled. Typing coverage differed by locus: A, B, C, DRB1 and DQB1 were typed in about 629-640 donors, DQA1 in about 550, DPA1 in 606, and DPB1 in 450 to 490. To predict cytomegalovirus infection status, the study combined high-throughput TCR immunosequencing, statistical association of individual TCRs with disease status, and machine learning. All discovery cohort repertoires had been generated using a single sequencing platform. On average, roughly 250,000 unique TCR beta nucleotide sequences were sequenced per donor among more than 350 genotyped donors of the cohort, with roughly 18% of those sequences being non-productive. Class I and class II HLA loci were covered by the typing at four-digit resolution.

CDR1 and CDR2 were assigned from the germline V gene (reference sequence) as LNHDA and SQIVND. From the cysteine up to the phenylalanine, the CDR3 has a length of 19 residues. The DNA shown is the 57-base CDR3, in frame from base 1. V trim: 5 bases; J trim: 1 base; unmatched bases: 14. What the work shows at the level of the full study, not this receptor alone: A later analysis found that HLA-associated TCR beta chains were more clonally expanded and had lower generation probabilities than equally common non-associated chains. Most TCR sequences were seen in very few donors, while some public TCRs were found in many individuals. An earlier analysis of around 500 of the donors showed that most TCR beta V segments appeared in productive rearrangements either about 90% or about 30% of the time, which broadly matched IMGT annotations. Several of the top co-occurrence clusters appeared to be linked to parvovirus B19, influenza, CMV and Epstein-Barr virus, according to a later analysis. Some IMGT-functional V segments, including TRBV6-2 and TRBV6-3, could not be distinguished by the 87-base-pair reads and were therefore excluded. HLA typing was unavailable for some donors at each locus, so association tests used only the typed subset. The study gave a list of over 150 TCR beta chains associated with cytomegalovirus. A further reported finding was that TCR beta sequences accurately predicted the HLA-A and HLA-B alleles for most subjects in the first cohort. Linkage disequilibrium might explain the correlated functional status among segregating V segments, but an unknown experimental factor could not be ruled out. The authors suggested that the approach could potentially be generalized to other disease states and immunological phenotypes. A later genetic analysis associated a missense DCLRE1C variant with V-gene and J-gene trimming of TCR beta chains, and an independent cohort replicated the association. In both the original and validation cohorts, the classifier was reported to diagnose cytomegalovirus status with high specificity and sensitivity. Roughly 17 rarely observed V segments, including chromosome 9 orphons, were excluded from the earlier analysis of several hundred of the donors because counts were too low. In a later analysis, the rate of TCR association differed among HLA loci, with DRB1 alleles having the most associated TCRs and HLA-C alleles having the fewest. According to a later analysis, most CMV-associated TCR beta chains appeared to be HLA-restricted, and the HLA associations seemed to be driven largely by CMV exposure. Only TCR beta chains were sequenced in this cohort, and the absence of alpha or paired-chain data limited detectable features. Specific HLA alleles were associated with 16,951 TCR beta sequences at a false discovery rate of 0.05 in a later analysis. Sequencing depth was assumed to be roughly uniform across donors in the presence/absence analyses, though that assumption may not hold. According to a later genetic analysis, donors in an Asian-associated ancestry cluster had fewer N-insertions in productive TCRs than the approximately 670-donor mean. Immune exposure information for the cohort was limited to CMV serostatus. A group of highly shared sequence variants was considered likely to be a technical artifact of the sequencing pipeline. In vitro tests confirmed that three of the cytomegalovirus-associated TCR beta chains recognize cytomegalovirus antigens. Strong co-occurrence of HLA alleles, especially DR and DQ, made assigning TCR associations to individual alleles difficult.

The cohort consisted of 666 healthy bone marrow donors. All cohort members were sampled while nominally healthy, although unrecorded immune exposures were likely present. CMV serostatus was positive for 289 and negative for about half of the 666 cohort members, and was not recorded for this donor. A peripheral blood sample was provided by each donor, and peripheral blood mononuclear cells were used for TCR beta sequencing. The Qiagen DNeasy Blood Extraction Kit was used to extract genomic DNA from the blood cell samples. The library relied on the immunoSEQ multiplex PCR assay. The multiplex PCR relied on a mix of 60 forward primers for TCR Vbeta segments and 13 reverse primers for TCR Jbeta segments. Amplification of the CDR3 region of rearranged TCR beta genes was performed with a multiplex PCR assay on genomic DNA. On the Illumina HiSeq System, the amplified TCR beta libraries were sequenced as 87-base-pair reads. Per the source publication's procedure: A later analysis tallied about 77 million unique TCR beta chains across the approximately 670 repertoires, and about 10 million of those chains were shared by two or more donors. Raw reads were error-corrected and collapsed into unique sequences with a nearest-neighbor algorithm that merged closely related sequences to remove PCR and sequencing errors. CDR3 sequences were aligned to IMGT reference sequences to assign V, D and J gene segments. Each retained sequence needed at least a six-nucleotide match to both a V gene segment and a J gene segment. A rearrangement was called productive if the CDR3 had no stop codons and remained in frame with V and J, and every other rearrangement was called non-productive. Following IMGT convention, CDR3 was defined as the stretch from the second conserved V-encoded cysteine up to the conserved J-encoded phenylalanine. The earlier analysis of approximately 590 of the donors excluded any sequence lacking an unambiguous match to a single V gene segment. An earlier analysis of some 500 of the donors classified V segments as functional when productive rearrangements were above 56.7% and as segregating when the standard deviation between donors was above 5%. A statistical classification framework was built to diagnose cytomegalovirus status from the catalog of TCR beta chain sequences. V and J gene assignment, in a later analysis, came from comparing TCR nucleotide sequences with IMGT/GENE-DB human TR gene sequences. Using the TCRdist pipeline, a later analysis assigned CDR3 sequences along with most-parsimonious VDJ recombination scenarios. In a later analysis, every TCR beta chain was defined by the combination of its CDR3 amino acid sequence and its V-gene family, and reads without a unique V-gene family were dropped. In a later analysis, approximately 590 highly shared, low-generation-probability nucleotide sequences were removed to address suspected cross-contamination and a sequencing artifact. For each public chain, a later analysis derived a clonal expansion index from normalized ranks of inferred template counts within each repertoire. A later analysis computed generation probabilities with a VDJ recombination model fitted to out-of-frame rearrangements, and checked the results against IGoR. Hypergeometric tests were used in a later analysis to score TCR-TCR, TCR-HLA and TCR-CMV co-occurrence, with a repertoire-size bias correction applied to the TCR pairs. In a later analysis, false discovery rates were estimated by permuting HLA or CMV assignments 20 times. In a later analysis, co-occurring TCRs were grouped using DBSCAN, and TCRdist sequence similarity was added for clustering within HLA-allele-positive subsets. For co-occurrence clustering, repertoires with fewer than 30,000 or more than 120,000 public chains were excluded, along with several repertoires with anomalous nucleotide sharing. Imported from immuneACCESS, the table was reduced by TCRdb to in-frame sequences with V and J called. These copies leave out some clones; in studies compared against another copy, an unresolved V gene accounts for under half, and the cause of the remainder is not known. V, J and clone size are those of that table, while D and trimming were read from the DNA. The sample table shows fewer than 200,000 clones, and under 85% are seen once. Jointly, the top ten make up 2% to 3% of the sample.

This clone was counted only a few times. The antigen it recognizes is unknown. Base quality data are lacking; no much larger clone is found one base away. The source material was PBMCs. This TCR was recovered from a human donor in good health. The sequence joins TRBV19 to TRBJ2-2; a stretch of 9 junction bases matches TRBD2. The DNA is TGTGCCAGTAGTTACCTTAGTTGGTCTAGCGGGGTGAACACCGGGGAGCTGTTTTTT. Translation gives CASSYLSWSSGVNTGELFF. The variable domain in full, with residues beyond the CDR3 obtained from the reference TRBV19 and TRBJ2-2 genes, is DGGITQSPKYLFRKEGQNVTLSCEQNLNHDAMYWYRQDPGQGLRLIYYSQIVNDFQKGDIAEGYSVSREKKESFPLTVTSAQKNPTAFYLCASSYLSWSSGVNTGELFFGEGSRLTVL.